The T cell receptor (beta chain) described here comes from a study of identical twins. Whole-study findings and limits: Models underestimated TCR alpha sharing (out-of-frame) in monozygotic twins. Insertions were fewer in abundant cord blood beta clonotypes, whereas memory repertoires showed none of this pattern.

Everyone who donated was a healthy Caucasian. This clonotype was observed a handful of times. Its antigen is as yet unknown. V was pared by 3 bases and J by 7 bases, with 5 bases of the junction left unmatched. CDR1 DFQATT and CDR2 SNEGSKA come from the germline V gene (reference sequence). The CDR3 is made up of 14 amino acids. Template switching supplied a universal primer site; unique molecular identifiers were carried on the cDNA. TCRdb recomputed calls from the 5' RACE reads with MiXCR, one row per CDR3 protein. The sample includes a few hundred thousand distinct CDR3 sequences, 9.6% of them seen just once. The same specimen was also included in a second study, on yellow fever vaccine responses in identical twins.

The genes are TRBV20-1 and TRBJ2-2; 10 nucleotides match TRBD2. The origin of this receptor is a woman between 18 and 29 years old in good health. Sequencing input: PBMCs. CDR3: CSASLAGAFGELFF. In DNA form, the CDR3 reads TGCAGTGCTAGTCTAGCGGGAGCGTTCGGGGAGCTGTTTTTT.